The source of this T cell receptor (beta chain) is a study of T cell repertoires in cytomegalovirus infection. Trimming removed 0 bases from V and 0 bases from J, with 8 bases in between. The CDR3 is 15 amino acids. CDR1 and CDR2 (germline): MGHRA, YSYEKL. MiXCR, run by TCRdb on the reads, gives a single entry per CDR3 protein. The profile shows hundreds of thousands of distinct CDR3 sequences, less than 25% of them singletons. The sequencing input was CD8+ T cells from PBMCs. The gene calls are TRBV4-1 and TRBJ1-1, with D perhaps TRBD1 (5 bases). This clonotype originated in a human donor in good health (CMV status not recorded). Some clones in this sample may be carry-over from other donors' samples. The CDR3 protein is CASSQEGRMNTEAFF. DNA of the CDR3: TGCGCCAGCAGCCAAGAGGGACGGATGAACACTGAAGCTTTCTTT.